These 32 T cell receptor beta chains share one sample of origin, sequenced in a study of technical replicates of blood from a few donors. The method was immunoSEQ multiplex PCR; TCRdb's version includes in-frame clones alone and lacks a portion of them. The sample has about 58,000 clones, about 95% seen once. The material sequenced was PBMCs. These receptors were collected from a human donor in good health. Some clones in this sample may be carry-over from other donors' samples.

In its sample, this clone was seen once. The rearrangement uses TRBV5-5 and TRBJ2-1; TRBD2 might be the D (6 bases). The length of the CDR3 is 12 residues. The germline V gene encodes CDR1 SGHKS and CDR2 YYEKEE (reference sequence). The ends were cut back, 3 bases at V and 8 bases at J, with 9 bases in the middle. For the CDR3, the DNA is TGTGCCAGCAGCTGGAGGGTTTATGAGCAGTTCTTC. Protein product: CASSWRVYEQFF. Supplemented by reference TRBV5-5 and TRBJ2-1, the full variable domain reads DAGVTQSPTHLIKTRGQQVTLRCSPISGHKSVSWYQQVLGQGPQFIFQYYEKEERGRGNFPDRFSARQFPNYSSELNVNALLLGDSALYLCASSWRVYEQFFGPGTRLTVL.

The V call is TRBV7-2, the J call TRBJ2-7; D gene unclear. The CDR3 runs 14 residues. Germline V lookup: CDR1 SGHTA, CDR2 FQGNSA. Trimming removed 0 bases at V and 6 bases at J, with 12 bases between. The CDR3 nucleotides are TGTGCCAGCAGCTTAGCGGGTCCGAGGAGCGAGCAGTACTTC. This translates into CASSLAGPRSEQYF.

V and J are TRBV6-5 and TRBJ1-2, with D possibly matching TRBD1 (5 bases). Germline V gene data show CDR1 as MNHEY and CDR2 as SVGAGI. The CDR3 consists of 16 residues. V dropped 2 bases and J dropped 6 bases, with 19 bases sitting between them. In DNA form, the CDR3 reads TGTGCCAGCAGTTACACCCTCTTGGGGGGGACGGATGGCTACACCTTC. The encoded protein is CASSYTLLGGTDGYTF.

This chain connects TRBV6-6 to TRBJ2-5; the match to TRBD1 covers 8 bases. Germline CDR1 reads MNHNY; CDR2 reads SVGAGI (reference sequence). The CDR3 is made up of 13 amino acids. The trim removed 10 bases at V and 2 bases at J, leaving 6 bases unmatched. CDR3 in amino acids: CATRGQAQETQYF. CDR3 bases: TGTGCCACCCGGGGACAGGCACAAGAGACCCAGTACTTC.

CDR3 sequence reads: CASSPFPGTSYEQYF. CDR3 nucleotide sequence: TGTGCCAGCAGCCCGTTCCCCGGGACATCCTACGAGCAGTACTTC. J is TRBJ2-7 and V is TRBV11-2; possibly TRBD1 for D (6 bases). V was clipped by 5 bases and J by 1 base, with 15 bases between them. Germline-derived CDR1 and CDR2 are SGHAT and FQNNGV. This CDR3 region has 15 residues. Variable domain in full (rest from reference TRBV11-2 and TRBJ2-7): EAGVAQSPRYKIIEKRQSVAFWCNPISGHATLYWYQQILGQGPKLLIQFQNNGVVDDSQLPKDRFSAERLKGVDSTLKIQPAKLEDSAVYLCASSPFPGTSYEQYFGPGTRLTVT.

The rearrangement joins TRBV4-1 to TRBJ2-1; 11 nucleotides line up with TRBD2. CDR3 size: 16 residues. Trimming cost V 5 bases and J 6 bases; bases outside gene matches: 9. Germline V CDR1 and CDR2: MGHRA, YSYEKL. The CDR3 bases are TGCGCCAGCAGCACCGGACTAGCGGGTGCAACCAATGAGCAGTTCTTC. It specifies CASSTGLAGATNEQFF.

This clone was recorded once. V and J are TRBV5-4 and TRBJ2-6, with 8 bases fitting TRBD2. The CDR3 runs 16 residues. Germline V gene lookup returns CDR1 SGHNT and CDR2 YYREEE (reference sequence). With V trimmed by 2 bases and J by 4 bases, 5 bases remained unmatched. CDR3 sequence reads: CASSFVAGTGANVLTF. The CDR3 DNA sequence: TGTGCCAGCAGCTTCGTAGCGGGAACCGGGGCCAACGTCCTGACTTTC.

The gene calls are TRBV6-6 and TRBJ2-3; TRBD2 might be the D (5 bases). The length of the CDR3 is 15 residues. Trimming pared 4 bases from V and 5 bases from J, leaving 16 bases between. Germline-derived CDR1 and CDR2 are MNHNY and SVGAGI (reference sequence). The CDR3 bases are TGTGCCAGCAGTTCTTTTGGGAGCCTAGTAGATACGCAGTATTTT. It specifies CASSSFGSLVDTQYF.

The chain combines TRBV4-2 with TRBJ1-3; the D gene is possibly TRBD1 (5 bases). The CDR3 has 16 amino acids. The V end lost 4 bases, the J end lost 0 bases, and 13 bases lay between the germline ends. The germline gives CDR1 LGHNA, CDR2 YNFKEQ. CDR3 bases: TGTGCCAGCAGCCGAGAAGGGGCTCTCTCTGGAAACACCATATATTTT. It codes for CASSREGALSGNTIYF.

In regard to this clone: Compared with germline, one end of the junction differs, possibly owing to a read error. The rearrangement uses TRBV7-9 and TRBJ1-4, with TRBD1 matching over 7 bases. The CDR3 sequence is 14 residues long. The germline V gene encodes CDR1 SEHNR and CDR2 FQNEAQ (reference sequence). CDR3 region: CASSLDREYEKLFF. The DNA for the CDR3 is TGTGCCAGCAGTTTAGACAGGGAATACGAAAAACTGTTTTTT. Full variable domain (missing parts from reference TRBV7-9 and TRBJ1-4): DTGVSQNPRHKITKRGQNVTFRCDPISEHNRLYWYRQTLGQGPEFLTYFQNEAQLEKSRLLSDRFSAERPKGSFSTLEIQRTEQGDSAMYLCASSLDREYEKLFFGSGTQLSVL.

This clone was counted between two and nine times. The CDR3 here is CAGADGNNEQFF. CDR3 nucleotide sequence: TGTGCCGGGGCGGACGGTAACAATGAGCAGTTCTTC. The chain joins TRBV7-9 to TRBJ2-1; tentatively, D is TRBD1 (5 bases). V lost 11 bases and J 5 bases, leaving 13 bases between the germline ends. The CDR3 is made up of 12 amino acids. Germline V CDR1 and CDR2: SEHNR, FQNEAQ (reference sequence).

The chain joins TRBV6-1 to TRBJ1-5, with 8 bases identical to TRBD1. Trimming took 4 bases from V and 6 from J; bases not matched to a gene: 14. This CDR3 spans 17 amino acids. Per the germline V gene, CDR1 is MNHNS and CDR2 is SASEGT. In DNA, the CDR3 is TGTGCCAGCAGTGGGAGGATCCAGGGGGCTACCAGTCAGCCCCAGCATTTT. This codes for CASSGRIQGATSQPQHF.

This chain links TRBV10-3 with TRBJ2-2; D is ambiguous. Trimming removed 4 bases from V and 3 bases from J, with 12 bases in between. Germline V gene lookup returns CDR1 ENHRY and CDR2 SYGVKD. This CDR3 is 15 amino acids long. In nucleotides, the CDR3 is TGTGCCATCAGTGGACAATCCGAATACACCGGGGAGCTGTTTTTT. It yields the protein CAISGQSEYTGELFF.

The chain uses TRBV4-3 and TRBJ1-3, with 8 bases matching TRBD1. The germline gives CDR1 LGHNA, CDR2 YSLEER. The length of the CDR3 is 15 residues. The trim removed 5 bases at V and 7 bases at J, leaving 10 bases unmatched. DNA of the CDR3: TGCGCCAGCAGCATCGACAGGGGAGGTAGTAACACCATATATTTT. Amino acids: CASSIDRGGSNTIYF.

The CDR3 DNA sequence: TGTGCCAGCAGCTTGCAGCGGGAGCGGACCTACAATGAGCAGTTCTTC. As protein: CASSLQRERTYNEQFF. This chain connects TRBV7-9 to TRBJ2-1; TRBD2 agrees at 8 bases. Germline-derived CDR1 and CDR2 are SEHNR and FQNEAQ (reference sequence). The junction had 6 bases not matched to a gene; V was cut back by 3 bases and J by 2 bases. The CDR3 totals 16 residues.

The chain is built from TRBV5-6 and TRBJ2-7; D might be TRBD1 (6 bases). V was pared by 3 bases and J by 1 base, with 17 bases between. The germline gives CDR1 SGHDT, CDR2 YYEEEE. The CDR3 loop spans 16 amino acids. CDR3 nucleotide sequence: TGTGCCAGCAGCTACGGGCAGGGGATTGGGTCCTACGAGCAGTACTTC. Translated, it gives CASSYGQGIGSYEQYF. The whole variable domain, remainder taken from reference TRBV5-6 and TRBJ2-7, is DAGVTQSPTHLIKTRGQQVTLRCSPKSGHDTVSWYQQALGQGPQFIFQYYEEEERQRGNFPDRFSGHQFPNYSSELNVNALLLGDSALYLCASSYGQGIGSYEQYFGPGTRLTVT.

This chain joins TRBV7-2 and TRBJ2-6, with D possibly being TRBD2 (5 bases). In germline, CDR1 is SGHTA, CDR2 FQGNSA. Trimming removed 3 bases at V and 2 bases at J, with 8 bases between. This CDR3 contains 15 residues. This CDR3 is CASSFGGTGANVLTF. CDR3 bases: TGTGCCAGCAGCTTCGGAGGAACTGGGGCCAACGTCCTGACTTTC.

The chain joins TRBV7-2 to TRBJ2-7, with D unresolved. Between the trimmed V and J ends, which lost 3 bases and 3 bases, there was a span of 12 bases. This CDR3 is built from 14 residues. CDR1 and CDR2 (germline): SGHTA, FQGNSA. Here the CDR3 DNA reads TGTGCCAGCAGCTTCCCGAATCGGTTCTACGAGCAGTACTTC. Translation gives CASSFPNRFYEQYF. Full variable domain (missing parts from reference TRBV7-2 and TRBJ2-7): GAGVSQSPSNKVTEKGKDVELRCDPISGHTALYWYRQSLGQGLEFLIYFQGNSAPDKSGLPSDRFSAERTGGSVSTLTIQRTQQEDSAVYLCASSFPNRFYEQYFGPGTRLTVT.

V usage is TRBV5-6 and J usage is TRBJ2-1, with 8 bases aligning to TRBD2. There are 17 residues in the CDR3. The V segment lost 2 bases and the J segment 0 bases; nucleotides outside the gene matches: 7. The germline V gene has CDR1 SGHDT and CDR2 YYEEEE. In DNA, the CDR3 is TGTGCCAGCAGCTTAGCCTTAGCGGGGACCTCCTACAATGAGCAGTTCTTC. Translating it yields CASSLALAGTSYNEQFF.

V and J are TRBV5-6 and TRBJ2-5; 14 bases are shared with TRBD2. The CDR3 is 15 amino acids. CDR1 and CDR2 (germline): SGHDT, YYEEEE. The V gene end was trimmed by 4 bases and the J gene end by 4 bases; junction bases not matched to a gene: 3. The CDR3, as DNA: TGTGCCAGCAGCCGACTAGCGGGGGGGATAGAGACCCAGTACTTC. Its protein is CASSRLAGGIETQYF.

CDR3 DNA sequence: TGTGCCAGCAGTTATCAGGACAGAGCTAACTATGGCTACACCTTC. Translating it yields CASSYQDRANYGYTF. This chain links TRBV6-6 with TRBJ1-2; D perhaps matches TRBD1 (6 bases). CDR1 and CDR2 from the germline V gene are MNHNY and SVGAGI (reference sequence). V gave up 3 bases and J gave up 0 bases, with 11 bases separating them. This CDR3 has 15 amino acids.

The chain combines TRBV7-9 with TRBJ2-7, with D possibly matching TRBD1 (5 bases). Trimming pared 0 bases from V and 7 bases from J, leaving 16 bases between. The CDR3 sequence is 15 residues long. Germline loops: CDR1 SEHNR, CDR2 FQNEAQ (reference sequence). CDR3 region: CASSLATAIGQEQYF. CDR3 nucleotide sequence: TGTGCCAGCAGCTTAGCGACGGCTATAGGACAAGAGCAGTACTTC.

The chain carries TRBV19 and TRBJ1-5; TRBD1 matches 9 bases. Germline assignment: CDR1 LNHDA and CDR2 SQIVND (reference sequence). V was clipped by 6 bases and J by 4 bases; unmatched bases: 10. The CDR3 extends over 16 amino acids. The CDR3 DNA reads TGTGCCAGTAGCCGGAGGGACAGGGATATGAATCAGCCCCAGCATTTT. Translated, it gives CASSRRDRDMNQPQHF.

The chain is built from TRBV7-9 and TRBJ1-1; D is possibly TRBD1 (6 bases). The V end was cut by 0 bases, the J end by 5 bases, with 13 bases between. The CDR3 is made up of 15 amino acids. Germline CDR1 SEHNR, CDR2 FQNEAQ (reference sequence). The CDR3 sequence is CASSLARGAGTEAFF. The CDR3 bases are TGTGCCAGCAGCTTAGCTCGGGGGGCAGGAACTGAAGCTTTCTTT.

Turning to this clone: Other DNA sequences within the sample encode an identical CDR3. The chain couples TRBV18 to TRBJ1-5, with 10 bases lining up with TRBD1. The CDR3 contains 14 residues. In germline, CDR1 is KGHSH, CDR2 LQKENI. Trimming cost V 3 bases and J 4 bases; bases outside gene matches: 0. CDR3 in amino acids: CASSPGQGNQPQHF. In nucleotides, the CDR3 is TGTGCCAGCTCACCGGGACAGGGGAATCAGCCCCAGCATTTT.

The CDR3 DNA is TGTGCCAGCAGCCGCTGGGAGGGTTCCAATGAGCAGTTCTTC. This gives the protein CASSRWEGSNEQFF. This chain links TRBV13 with TRBJ2-1; 7 nucleotides align to TRBD2. There are 14 residues in the CDR3. Germline CDR1 and CDR2: PRHDT and FYEKMQ (reference sequence). V lost 5 bases, J lost 6 bases, and 7 bases stayed unmatched.

J is TRBJ2-3 and V is TRBV15; D gene unclear. The CDR3 runs to 12 residues. Germline CDR1 and CDR2: LNHNV and YYDKDF (reference sequence). Trimming cost V 6 bases and J 5 bases, with 9 bases left between them. The CDR3 protein is CATRRFGDTQYF. Written as DNA, the CDR3 is TGTGCCACCAGGCGATTCGGAGATACGCAGTATTTT. The whole variable domain, filled in from reference TRBV15 and TRBJ2-3, reads DAMVIQNPRYQVTQFGKPVTLSCSQTLNHNVMYWYQQKSSQAPKLLFHYYDKDFNNEADTPDNFQSRRPNTSFCFLDIRSPGLGDTAMYLCATRRFGDTQYFGPGTRLTVL.

DNA for the CDR3: TGCAGTGCTAGAGATCGGGGGGCGCAATACTTC. It encodes CSARDRGAQYF. The chain is built from TRBV20-1 and TRBJ2-4; a weak D match, TRBD2 (7 bases). With 0 bases removed from V and 16 bases from J, the gap between germline ends came to 13 bases. Germline V lookup: CDR1 DFQATT, CDR2 SNEGSKA (reference sequence). The CDR3 spans 11 residues.

V gene TRBV7-9 combines with J gene TRBJ2-3, with 7 bases fitting TRBD2. This CDR3 is built from 15 residues. Germline V lookup: CDR1 SEHNR, CDR2 FQNEAQ (reference sequence). The ends lost 0 bases at V and 5 bases at J; junction bases unmatched: 5. CDR3 region: CASSLAAGAVDTQYF. In DNA form, the CDR3 reads TGTGCCAGCAGCTTAGCGGCGGGAGCGGTAGATACGCAGTATTTT. Together with reference TRBV7-9 and TRBJ2-3, the CDR3 gives the full variable domain: DTGVSQNPRHKITKRGQNVTFRCDPISEHNRLYWYRQTLGQGPEFLTYFQNEAQLEKSRLLSDRFSAERPKGSFSTLEIQRTEQGDSAMYLCASSLAAGAVDTQYFGPGTRLTVL.

This clone is medium-sized by share. The same CDR3 is also encoded by other DNA sequences in this sample. The chain is built from TRBV5-1 and TRBJ2-1, with 8 bases that match TRBD2. The germline CDR1 and CDR2 sequences are SGHRS and YFSETQ. V lost 3 bases, J lost 4 bases, and 3 bases stayed unmatched. There are 14 residues in the CDR3. The CDR3 DNA follows: TGCGCCAGCAGCTCGGCGGGAGGATACAATGAGCAGTTCTTC. This sequence encodes CASSSAGGYNEQFF.

Here the CDR3 reads CASGTYLAGKDEQYF. The DNA of the CDR3 is TGTGCTAGTGGTACATATCTAGCGGGAAAAGACGAGCAGTACTTC. This rearrangement joins TRBV12-5 to TRBJ2-7, with 9 bases identical to TRBD2. Germline lookup yields CDR1 LGHNT and CDR2 FRNRAP. V gave up 5 bases and J gave up 5 bases; unmatched junction bases: 10. The CDR3 has 15 amino acids.

The chain employs TRBV5-1 and TRBJ2-1; perhaps TRBD2 as D (5 bases). This CDR3 has 17 amino acids. V shed 4 bases and J shed 0 bases, with 17 bases lying between them. CDR1 is SGHRS and CDR2 is YFSETQ in the germline V gene. The CDR3 nucleotides read TGCGCCAGCAGCCCGGGGATGGGCTCCAGCTCCTACAATGAGCAGTTCTTC. It specifies CASSPGMGSSSYNEQFF.